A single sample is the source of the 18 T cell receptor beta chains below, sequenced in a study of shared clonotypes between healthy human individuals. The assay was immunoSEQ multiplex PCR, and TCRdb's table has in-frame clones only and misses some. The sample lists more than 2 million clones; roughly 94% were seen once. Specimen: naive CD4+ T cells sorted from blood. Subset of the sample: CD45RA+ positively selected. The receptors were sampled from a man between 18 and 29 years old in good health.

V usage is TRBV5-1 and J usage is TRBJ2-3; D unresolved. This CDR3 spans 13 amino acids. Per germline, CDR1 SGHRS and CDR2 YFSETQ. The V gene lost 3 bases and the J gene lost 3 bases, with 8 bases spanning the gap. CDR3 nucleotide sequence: TGCGCCAGCAGCTCGGATGGAACAGATACGCAGTATTTT. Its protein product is CASSSDGTDTQYF.

The CDR3 region is CASRSDRASYNEQFF. CDR3 nucleotides: TGTGCCAGCAGGTCCGACAGGGCCTCCTACAATGAGCAGTTCTTC. The V call is TRBV28, the J call TRBJ2-1, with 7 bases that match TRBD1. V gave up 6 bases and J gave up 0 bases; unmatched junction bases: 5. Per the germline V gene, CDR1 is MDHEN and CDR2 is SYDVKM. The CDR3 runs to 15 residues.

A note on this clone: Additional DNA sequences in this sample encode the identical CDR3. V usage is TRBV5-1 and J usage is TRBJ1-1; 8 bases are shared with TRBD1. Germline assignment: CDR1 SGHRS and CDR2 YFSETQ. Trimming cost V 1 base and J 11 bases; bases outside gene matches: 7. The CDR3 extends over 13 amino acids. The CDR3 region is CASSLLGQGEAFF. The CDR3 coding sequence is TGCGCCAGCAGCTTGCTCGGACAGGGAGAGGCTTTCTTT.

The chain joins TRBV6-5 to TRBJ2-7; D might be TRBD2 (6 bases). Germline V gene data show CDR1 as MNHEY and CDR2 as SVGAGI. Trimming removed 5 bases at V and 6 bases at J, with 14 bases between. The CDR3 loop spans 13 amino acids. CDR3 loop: CASSRPEGREQYF. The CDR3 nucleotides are TGTGCCAGCAGTCGACCGGAGGGTCGCGAGCAGTACTTC.

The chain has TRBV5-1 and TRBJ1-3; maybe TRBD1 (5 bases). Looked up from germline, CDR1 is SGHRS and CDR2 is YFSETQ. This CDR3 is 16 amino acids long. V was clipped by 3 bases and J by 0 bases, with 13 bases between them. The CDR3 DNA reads TGCGCCAGCAGCTCATCTCCCCAGGGCTCTGGAAACACCATATATTTT. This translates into CASSSSPQGSGNTIYF.

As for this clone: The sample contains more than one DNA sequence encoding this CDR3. For the CDR3, the DNA is TGTGCCAGCAGCTTATCCGGAGAGACCCAGTACTTC. Translated: CASSLSGETQYF. The chain recombines TRBV11-2 with TRBJ2-5; no clear D gene. The CDR3 length is 12 residues. The germline V gene encodes CDR1 SGHAT and CDR2 FQNNGV. Between the trimmed V and J ends, which lost 2 bases and 4 bases, there was a span of 5 bases.

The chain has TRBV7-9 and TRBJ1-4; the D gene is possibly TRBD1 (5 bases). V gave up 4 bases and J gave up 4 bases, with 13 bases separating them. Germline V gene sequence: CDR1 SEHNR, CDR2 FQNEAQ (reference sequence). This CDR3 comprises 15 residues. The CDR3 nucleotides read TGTGCCAGCAGCTCCGATCGGGGGGTTAATGAAAAACTGTTTTTT. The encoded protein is CASSSDRGVNEKLFF.

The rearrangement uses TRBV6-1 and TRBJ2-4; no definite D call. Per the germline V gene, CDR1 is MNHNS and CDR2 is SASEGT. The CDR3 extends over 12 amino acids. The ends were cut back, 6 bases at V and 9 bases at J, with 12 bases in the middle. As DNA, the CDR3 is TGTGCCAGCAGGCGAGAAGGCGGCATTCAGTACTTC. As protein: CASRREGGIQYF.

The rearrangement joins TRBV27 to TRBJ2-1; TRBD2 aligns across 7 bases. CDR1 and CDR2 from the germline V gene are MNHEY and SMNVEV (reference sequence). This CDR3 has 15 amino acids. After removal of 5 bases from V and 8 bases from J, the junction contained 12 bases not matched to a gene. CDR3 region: CASSPLGTISHEQFF. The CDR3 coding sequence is TGTGCCAGCAGTCCCCTGGGGACTATATCCCATGAGCAGTTCTTC.

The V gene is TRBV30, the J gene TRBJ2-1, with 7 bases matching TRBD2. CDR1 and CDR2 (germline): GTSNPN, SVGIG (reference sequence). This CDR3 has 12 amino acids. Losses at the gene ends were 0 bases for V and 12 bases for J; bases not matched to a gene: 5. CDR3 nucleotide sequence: TGTGCCTGGAGTGTAAGCCTAGCGGTGCAGTTCTTC. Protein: CAWSVSLAVQFF.

The CDR3 bases are TGTGCCAGCAGTACGACCGGGACGGCCAGTTACGAGCAGTACTTC. It codes for CASSTTGTASYEQYF. The chain employs TRBV6-1 and TRBJ2-7; either TRBD1 or TRBD2 may fit D (5 bases each). Germline V gives CDR1 MNHNS, CDR2 SASEGT. With 5 bases removed from V and 4 bases from J, the gap between germline ends came to 18 bases. The length of the CDR3 is 15 residues.

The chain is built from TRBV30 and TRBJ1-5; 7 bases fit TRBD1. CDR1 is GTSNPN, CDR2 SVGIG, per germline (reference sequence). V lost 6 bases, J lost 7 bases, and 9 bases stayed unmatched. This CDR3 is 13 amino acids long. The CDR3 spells CACGQAGGQPQHF. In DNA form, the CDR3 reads TGTGCCTGCGGACAGGCCGGCGGACAGCCCCAGCATTTT.

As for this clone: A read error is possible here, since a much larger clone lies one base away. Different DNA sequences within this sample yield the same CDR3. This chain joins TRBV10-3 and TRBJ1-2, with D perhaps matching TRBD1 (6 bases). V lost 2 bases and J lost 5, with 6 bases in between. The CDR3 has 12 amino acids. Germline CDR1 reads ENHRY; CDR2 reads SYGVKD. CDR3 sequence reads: CAISETGYGYTF. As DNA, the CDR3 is TGTGCCATCAGTGAGACAGGGTATGGCTACACCTTC.

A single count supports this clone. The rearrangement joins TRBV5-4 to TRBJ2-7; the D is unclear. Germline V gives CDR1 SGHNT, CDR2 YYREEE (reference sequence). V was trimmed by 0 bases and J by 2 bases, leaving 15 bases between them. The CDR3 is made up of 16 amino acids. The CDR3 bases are TGTGCCAGCAGCTTGGCCCTGGGTGGCAGAGCCTACGAGCAGTACTTC. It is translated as CASSLALGGRAYEQYF.

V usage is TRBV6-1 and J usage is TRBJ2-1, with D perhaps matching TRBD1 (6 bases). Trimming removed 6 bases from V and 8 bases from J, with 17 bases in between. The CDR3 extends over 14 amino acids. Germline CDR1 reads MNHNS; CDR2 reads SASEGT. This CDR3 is CASSATGRDDEQFF. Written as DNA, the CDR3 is TGTGCCAGCAGCGCAACAGGGCGCGACGATGAGCAGTTCTTC.

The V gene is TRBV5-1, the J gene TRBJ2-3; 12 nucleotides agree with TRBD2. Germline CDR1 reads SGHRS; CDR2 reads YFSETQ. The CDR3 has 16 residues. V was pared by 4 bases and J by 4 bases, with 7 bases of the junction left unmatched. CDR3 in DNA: TGCGCCAGCAGCCTCCCGACTAGCGGGAGCGCAGATACGCAGTATTTT. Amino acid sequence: CASSLPTSGSADTQYF.

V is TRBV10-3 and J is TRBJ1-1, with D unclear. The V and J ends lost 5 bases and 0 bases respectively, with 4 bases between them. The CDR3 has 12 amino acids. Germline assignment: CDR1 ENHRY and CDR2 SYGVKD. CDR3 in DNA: TGTGCCATCAGTAACATGAACACTGAAGCTTTCTTT. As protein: CAISNMNTEAFF.

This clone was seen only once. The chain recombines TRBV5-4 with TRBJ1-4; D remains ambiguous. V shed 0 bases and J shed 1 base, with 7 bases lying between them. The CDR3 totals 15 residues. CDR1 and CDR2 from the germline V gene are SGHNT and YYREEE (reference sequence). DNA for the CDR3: TGTGCCAGCAGCTTGGGGGTCGGAACTAATGAAAAACTGTTTTTT. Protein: CASSLGVGTNEKLFF.